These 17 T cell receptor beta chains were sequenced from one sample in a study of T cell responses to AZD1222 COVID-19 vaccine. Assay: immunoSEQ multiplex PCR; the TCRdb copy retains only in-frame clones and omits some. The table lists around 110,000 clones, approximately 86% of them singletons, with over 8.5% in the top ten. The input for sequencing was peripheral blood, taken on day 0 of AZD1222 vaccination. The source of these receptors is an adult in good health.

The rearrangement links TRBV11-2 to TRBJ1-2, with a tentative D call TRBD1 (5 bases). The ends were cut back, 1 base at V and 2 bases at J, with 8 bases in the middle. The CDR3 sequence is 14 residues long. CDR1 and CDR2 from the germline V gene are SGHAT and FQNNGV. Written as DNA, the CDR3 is TGTGCCAGCAGCTTAGGGACATCGAACTATGGCTACACCTTC. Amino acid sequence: CASSLGTSNYGYTF.

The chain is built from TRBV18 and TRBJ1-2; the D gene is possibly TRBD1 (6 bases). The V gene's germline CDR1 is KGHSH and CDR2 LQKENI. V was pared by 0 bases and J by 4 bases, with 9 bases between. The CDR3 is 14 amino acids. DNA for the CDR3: TGTGCCAGCTCACCACCGTCAGGGGCCTATGGCTACACCTTC. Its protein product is CASSPPSGAYGYTF.

The CDR3 nucleotides read TGTGCCAGCAGCCCTAGGACGGGGGACTTATCTGGGGCCAACGTCCTGACTTTC. This sequence encodes CASSPRTGDLSGANVLTF. J is TRBJ2-6 and V is TRBV9, with D perhaps TRBD2 (6 bases). V was shortened by 4 bases and J by 1 base, with 18 bases between the two germline ends. Germline lookup yields CDR1 SGDLS and CDR2 YYNGEE. This CDR3 comprises 18 residues.

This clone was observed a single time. In DNA form, the CDR3 reads TGTGCCAGCAGTTTAGTCGGCGGAGGACTAGCGGGGGGTTCCTACGAGCAGTACTTC. This sequence encodes CASSLVGGGLAGGSYEQYF. The rearrangement links TRBV28 to TRBJ2-7; TRBD2 matches at 14 bases. Germline V gives CDR1 MDHEN, CDR2 SYDVKM. The CDR3 totals 19 residues. J lost 1 base, V lost 2 bases, and 10 bases had no gene match.

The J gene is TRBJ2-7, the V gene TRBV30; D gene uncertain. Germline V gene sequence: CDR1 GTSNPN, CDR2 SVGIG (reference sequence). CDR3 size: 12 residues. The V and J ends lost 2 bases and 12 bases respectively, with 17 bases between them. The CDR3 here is CAWSSTGQGLYF. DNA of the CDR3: TGTGCCTGGAGTTCGACGGGCCAAGGGCTGTACTTC.

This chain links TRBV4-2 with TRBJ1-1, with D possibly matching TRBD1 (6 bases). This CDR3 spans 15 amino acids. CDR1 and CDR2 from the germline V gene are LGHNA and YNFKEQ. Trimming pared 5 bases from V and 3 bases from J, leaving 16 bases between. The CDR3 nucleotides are TGTGCCAGCAGCGTCACAGGGCCGAGGGACACTGAAGCTTTCTTT. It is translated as CASSVTGPRDTEAFF.

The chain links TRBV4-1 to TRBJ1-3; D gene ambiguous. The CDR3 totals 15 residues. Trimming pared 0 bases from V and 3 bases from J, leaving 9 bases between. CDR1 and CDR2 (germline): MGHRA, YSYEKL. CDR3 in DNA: TGCGCCAGCAGCCAAGACGGTCAAGTTGGAAACACCATATATTTT. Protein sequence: CASSQDGQVGNTIYF.

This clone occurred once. CDR3 DNA: TGTGCCAGCAGCCTAGACGAGGGAGGGAGCCAGCCCCAGCATTTT. Its protein product is CASSLDEGGSQPQHF. The chain combines TRBV7-6 with TRBJ1-5; D unclear. Deletions cut 5 bases from V and 7 bases from J, with 18 bases between. Germline V lookup: CDR1 SGHVS, CDR2 FNYEAQ. There are 15 residues in the CDR3.

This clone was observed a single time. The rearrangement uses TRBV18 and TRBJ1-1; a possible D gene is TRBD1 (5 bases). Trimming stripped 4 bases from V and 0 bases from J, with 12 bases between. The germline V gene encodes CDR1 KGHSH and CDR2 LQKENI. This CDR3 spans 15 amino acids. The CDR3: CASSQPRGLNTEAFF. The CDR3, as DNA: TGTGCCAGCTCACAGCCGCGGGGCCTGAACACTGAAGCTTTCTTT.

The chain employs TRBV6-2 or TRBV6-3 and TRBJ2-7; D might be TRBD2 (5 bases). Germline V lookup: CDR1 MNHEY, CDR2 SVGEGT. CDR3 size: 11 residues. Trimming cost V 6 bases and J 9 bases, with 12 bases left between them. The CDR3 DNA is TGTGCCAGCAGCCCCCGAGAGGGGCAGTACTTC. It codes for CASSPREGQYF.

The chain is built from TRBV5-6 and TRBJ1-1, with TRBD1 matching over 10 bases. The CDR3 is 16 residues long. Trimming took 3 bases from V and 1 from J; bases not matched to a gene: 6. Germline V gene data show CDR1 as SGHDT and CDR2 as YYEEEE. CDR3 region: CASSSPTGGWNTEAFF. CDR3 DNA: TGTGCCAGCAGCTCGCCGACAGGGGGCTGGAACACTGAAGCTTTCTTT.

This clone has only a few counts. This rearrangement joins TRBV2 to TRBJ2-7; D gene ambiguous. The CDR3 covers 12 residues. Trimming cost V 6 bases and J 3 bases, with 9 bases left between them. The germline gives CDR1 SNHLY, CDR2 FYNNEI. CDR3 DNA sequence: TGTGCCAGCAGGCTGACGATCTACGAGCAGTACTTC. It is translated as CASRLTIYEQYF.

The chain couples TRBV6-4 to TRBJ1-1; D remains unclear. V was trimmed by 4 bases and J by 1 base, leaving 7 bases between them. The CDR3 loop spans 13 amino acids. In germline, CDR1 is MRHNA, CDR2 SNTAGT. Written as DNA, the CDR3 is TGTGCCAGCAGTGCACGTGAGAACACTGAAGCTTTCTTT. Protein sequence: CASSARENTEAFF.

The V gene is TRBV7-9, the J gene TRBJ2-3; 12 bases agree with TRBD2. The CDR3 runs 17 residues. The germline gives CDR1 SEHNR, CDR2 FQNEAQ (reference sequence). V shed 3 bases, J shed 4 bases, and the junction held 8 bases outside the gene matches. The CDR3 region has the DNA TGTGCCAGCAGCTTTCGGACTAGCGGGACGTGGGCAGATACGCAGTATTTT. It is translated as CASSFRTSGTWADTQYF.

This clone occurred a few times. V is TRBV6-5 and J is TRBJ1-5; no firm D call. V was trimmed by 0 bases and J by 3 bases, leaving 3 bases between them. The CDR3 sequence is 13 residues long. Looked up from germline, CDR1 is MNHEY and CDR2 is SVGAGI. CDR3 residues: CASSYSVNQPQHF. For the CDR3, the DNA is TGTGCCAGCAGTTACTCGGTCAATCAGCCCCAGCATTTT.

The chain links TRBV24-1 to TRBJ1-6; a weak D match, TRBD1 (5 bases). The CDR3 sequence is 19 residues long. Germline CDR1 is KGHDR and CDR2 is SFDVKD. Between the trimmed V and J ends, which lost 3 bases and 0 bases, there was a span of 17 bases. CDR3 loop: CATSDRRSAGISYNSPLHF. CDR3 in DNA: TGTGCCACCAGTGATAGGCGCTCCGCAGGGATCTCCTATAATTCACCCCTCCACTTT.

The CDR3 loop is CASSFGGTGELFF. The DNA of the CDR3 is TGTGCCAGTAGTTTCGGGGGCACCGGGGAGCTGTTTTTT. The chain has TRBV19 and TRBJ2-2, with a possible D match to TRBD2 (6 bases). The CDR3 runs to 13 residues. Per the germline V gene, CDR1 is LNHDA and CDR2 is SQIVND (reference sequence). V gave up 5 bases and J gave up 4 bases, with 8 bases separating them.